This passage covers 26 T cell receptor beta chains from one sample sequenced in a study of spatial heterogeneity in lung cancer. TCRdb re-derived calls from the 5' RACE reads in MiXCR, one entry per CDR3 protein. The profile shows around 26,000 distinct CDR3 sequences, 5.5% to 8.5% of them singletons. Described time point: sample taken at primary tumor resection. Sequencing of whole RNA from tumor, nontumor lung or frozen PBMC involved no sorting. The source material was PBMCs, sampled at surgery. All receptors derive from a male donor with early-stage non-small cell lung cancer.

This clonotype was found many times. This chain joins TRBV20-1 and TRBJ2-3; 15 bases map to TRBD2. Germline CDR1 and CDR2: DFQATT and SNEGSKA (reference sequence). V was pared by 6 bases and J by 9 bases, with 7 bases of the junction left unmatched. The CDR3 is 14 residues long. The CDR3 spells CSAWTSGRAGTQYF. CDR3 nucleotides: TGCAGTGCGTGGACTAGCGGGAGGGCCGGGACGCAGTATTTT.

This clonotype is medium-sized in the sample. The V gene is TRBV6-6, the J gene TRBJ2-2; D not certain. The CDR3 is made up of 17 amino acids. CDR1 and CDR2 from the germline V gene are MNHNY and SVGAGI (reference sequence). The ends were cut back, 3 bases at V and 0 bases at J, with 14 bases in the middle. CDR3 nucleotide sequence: TGTGCCAGCAGTTATCCGGCCGAGACTTCGAACACCGGGGAGCTGTTTTTT. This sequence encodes CASSYPAETSNTGELFF.

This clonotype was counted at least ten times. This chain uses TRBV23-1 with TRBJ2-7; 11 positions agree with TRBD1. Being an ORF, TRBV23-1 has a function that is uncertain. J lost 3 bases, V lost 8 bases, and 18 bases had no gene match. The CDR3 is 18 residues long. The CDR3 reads CASSSEDRGRRGYYEQYV. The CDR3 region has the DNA TGCGCCAGCTCCTCAGAGGACAGGGGGCGCCGGGGATACTACGAGCAGTACGTC.

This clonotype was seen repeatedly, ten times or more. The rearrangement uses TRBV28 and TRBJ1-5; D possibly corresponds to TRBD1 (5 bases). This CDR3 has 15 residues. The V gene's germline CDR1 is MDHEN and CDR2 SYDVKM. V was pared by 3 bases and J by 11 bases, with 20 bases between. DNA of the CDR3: TGTGCCAGCAGTTTTTCGGGACCTTCGGGATTGTCCCAGCATTTT. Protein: CASSFSGPSGLSQHF.

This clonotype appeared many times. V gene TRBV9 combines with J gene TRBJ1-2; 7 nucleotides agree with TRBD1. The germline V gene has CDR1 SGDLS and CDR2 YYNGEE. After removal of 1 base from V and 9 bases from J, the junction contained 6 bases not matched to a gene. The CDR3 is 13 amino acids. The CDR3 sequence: CASSVRDRTSYTF. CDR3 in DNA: TGTGCCAGCAGCGTAAGGGACAGAACAAGCTACACCTTC.

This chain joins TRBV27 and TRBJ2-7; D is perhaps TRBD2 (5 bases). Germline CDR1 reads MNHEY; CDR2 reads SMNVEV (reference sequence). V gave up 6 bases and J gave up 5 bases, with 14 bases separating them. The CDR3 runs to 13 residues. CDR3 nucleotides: TGTGCCAGCAGCCTACATTACGGGGACGAGCAGTACTTC. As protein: CASSLHYGDEQYF.

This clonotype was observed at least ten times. The CDR3 region is CASSQFLSSYNSPLHF. DNA for the CDR3: TGCGCCAGCAGCCAATTCCTAAGCTCCTATAATTCACCCCTCCACTTT. The chain uses TRBV4-1 and TRBJ1-6; no definite D call. The CDR3 is 16 amino acids. Germline V CDR1 and CDR2: MGHRA, YSYEKL. V lost 2 bases and J 0 bases, leaving 8 bases between the germline ends.

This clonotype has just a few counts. The CDR3 bases are TGTGCTAGTGGTTTGGTCACGGGAGAGACCCAGTACTTC. Its translation: CASGLVTGETQYF. V usage is TRBV12-5 and J usage is TRBJ2-5; D gene uncertain. This CDR3 comprises 13 residues. In germline, CDR1 is LGHNT, CDR2 FRNRAP. Trimming took 0 bases from V and 4 from J, leaving 6 bases between them.

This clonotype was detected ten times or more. Here the CDR3 reads CAVDSSGHNEQFF. Written as DNA, the CDR3 is TGTGCCGTGGACTCTAGCGGACACAATGAGCAGTTCTTC. The rearrangement uses TRBV30 and TRBJ2-1; 7 positions agree with TRBD2. Germline lookup yields CDR1 GTSNPN and CDR2 SVGIG (reference sequence). The CDR3 contains 13 residues. After removal of 8 bases from V and 5 bases from J, the junction contained 9 bases not matched to a gene.

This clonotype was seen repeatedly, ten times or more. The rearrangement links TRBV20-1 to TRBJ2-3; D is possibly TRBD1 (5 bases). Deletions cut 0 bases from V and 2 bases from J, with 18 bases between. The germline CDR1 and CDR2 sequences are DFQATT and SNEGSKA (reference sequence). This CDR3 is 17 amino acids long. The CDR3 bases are TGCAGTGCTAGAGATAGACAGTCTTCCCTAATCACAGATACGCAGTATTTT. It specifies CSARDRQSSLITDTQYF.

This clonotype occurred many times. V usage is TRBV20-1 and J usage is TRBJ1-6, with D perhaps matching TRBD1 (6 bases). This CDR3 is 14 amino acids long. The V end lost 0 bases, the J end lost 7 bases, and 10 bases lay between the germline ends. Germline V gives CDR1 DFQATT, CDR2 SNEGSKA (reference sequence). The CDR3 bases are TGCAGTGCTAGAGATATAGGGGGAAATTCACCCCTCCACTTT. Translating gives CSARDIGGNSPLHF.

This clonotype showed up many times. The CDR3 sequence: CATSRAETYEQYF. The CDR3 nucleotides read TGTGCCACCAGCAGGGCTGAAACCTACGAGCAGTACTTC. The chain recombines TRBV15 with TRBJ2-7; D unclear. Trimming shortened V by 3 bases and J by 2 bases, and 8 bases separated the two germline ends. Looked up from germline, CDR1 is LNHNV and CDR2 is YYDKDF (reference sequence). CDR3 length: 13 residues.

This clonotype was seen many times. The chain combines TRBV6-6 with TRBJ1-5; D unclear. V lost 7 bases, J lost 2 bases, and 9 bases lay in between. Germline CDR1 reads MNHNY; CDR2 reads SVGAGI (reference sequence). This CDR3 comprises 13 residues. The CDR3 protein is CASNPAGNQPQHF. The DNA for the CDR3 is TGTGCCAGCAACCCGGCAGGCAATCAGCCCCAGCATTTT.

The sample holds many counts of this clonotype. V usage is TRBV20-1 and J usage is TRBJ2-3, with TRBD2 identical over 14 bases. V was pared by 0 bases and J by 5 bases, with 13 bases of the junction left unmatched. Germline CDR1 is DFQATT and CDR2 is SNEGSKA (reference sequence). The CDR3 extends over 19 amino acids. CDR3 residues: CSARDFFGLAGGLVDTQYF. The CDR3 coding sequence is TGCAGTGCTAGAGATTTTTTTGGACTAGCGGGGGGATTGGTAGATACGCAGTATTTT.

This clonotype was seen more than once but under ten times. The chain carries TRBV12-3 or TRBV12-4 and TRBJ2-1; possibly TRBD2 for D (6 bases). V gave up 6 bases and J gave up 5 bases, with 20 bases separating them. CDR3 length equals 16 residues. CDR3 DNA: TGTGCCAGCAGCCCCGTTTTAGCGGCGTTAAACAATGAGCAGTTCTTC. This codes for CASSPVLAALNNEQFF.

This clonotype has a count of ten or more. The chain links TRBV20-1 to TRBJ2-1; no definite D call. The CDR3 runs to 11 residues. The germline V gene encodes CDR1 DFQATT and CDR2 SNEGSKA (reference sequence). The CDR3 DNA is TGCAGCCGCTCATTCCGGGATGAGCAGTTCTTC. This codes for CSRSFRDEQFF.

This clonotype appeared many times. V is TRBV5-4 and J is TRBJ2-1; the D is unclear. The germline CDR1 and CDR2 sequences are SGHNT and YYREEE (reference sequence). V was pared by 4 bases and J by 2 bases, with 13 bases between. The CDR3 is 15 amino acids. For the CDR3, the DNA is TGTGCCAGCAGCCCCGACCCTGGAACCTACAATGAGCAGTTCTTC. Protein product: CASSPDPGTYNEQFF. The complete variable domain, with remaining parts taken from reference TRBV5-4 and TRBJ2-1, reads ETGVTQSPTHLIKTRGQQVTLRCSSQSGHNTVSWYQQALGQGPQFIFQYYREEENGRGNFPPRFSGLQFPNYSSELNVNALELDDSALYLCASSPDPGTYNEQFFGPGTRLTVL.

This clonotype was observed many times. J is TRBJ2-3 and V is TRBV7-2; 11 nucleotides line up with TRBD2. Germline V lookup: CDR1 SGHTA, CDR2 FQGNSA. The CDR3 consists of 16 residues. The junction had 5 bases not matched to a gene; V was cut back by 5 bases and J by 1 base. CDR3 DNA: TGTGCCAGCAGCCCAACTAGCGGGAGTGGCACAGATACGCAGTATTTT. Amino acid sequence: CASSPTSGSGTDTQYF.

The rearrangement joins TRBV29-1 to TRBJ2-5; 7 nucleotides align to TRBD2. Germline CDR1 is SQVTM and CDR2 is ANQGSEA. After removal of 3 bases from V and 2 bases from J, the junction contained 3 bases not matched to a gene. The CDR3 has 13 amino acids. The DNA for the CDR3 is TGCAGCGTTGAGTGGGGGGGACAAGAGACCCAGTACTTC. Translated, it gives CSVEWGGQETQYF.

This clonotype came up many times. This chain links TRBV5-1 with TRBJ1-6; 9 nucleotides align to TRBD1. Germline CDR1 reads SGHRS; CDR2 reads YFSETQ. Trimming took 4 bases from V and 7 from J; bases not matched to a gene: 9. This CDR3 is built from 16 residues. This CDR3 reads CASSAHPTGGNSPLHF. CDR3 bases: TGCGCCAGCAGCGCCCATCCGACAGGGGGGAATTCACCCCTCCACTTT.

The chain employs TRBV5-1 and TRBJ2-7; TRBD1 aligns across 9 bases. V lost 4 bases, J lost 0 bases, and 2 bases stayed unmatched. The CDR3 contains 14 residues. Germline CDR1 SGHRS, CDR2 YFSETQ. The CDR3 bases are TGCGCCAGCAGCAAGACAGGGGGCTCCTACGAGCAGTACTTC. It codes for CASSKTGGSYEQYF.

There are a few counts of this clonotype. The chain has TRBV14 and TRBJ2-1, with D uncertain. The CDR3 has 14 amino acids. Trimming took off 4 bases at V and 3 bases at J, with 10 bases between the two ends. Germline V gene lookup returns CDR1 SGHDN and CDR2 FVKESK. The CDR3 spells CASSPDVVYNEQFF. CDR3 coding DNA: TGTGCCAGCAGCCCAGATGTGGTCTACAATGAGCAGTTCTTC.

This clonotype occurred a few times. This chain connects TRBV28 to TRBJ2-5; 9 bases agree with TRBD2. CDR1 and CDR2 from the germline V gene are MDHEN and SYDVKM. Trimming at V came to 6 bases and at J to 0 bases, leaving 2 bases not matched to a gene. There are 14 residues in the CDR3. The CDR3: CASRVAGDQETQYF. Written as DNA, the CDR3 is TGTGCCAGCAGAGTAGCGGGGGACCAAGAGACCCAGTACTTC.

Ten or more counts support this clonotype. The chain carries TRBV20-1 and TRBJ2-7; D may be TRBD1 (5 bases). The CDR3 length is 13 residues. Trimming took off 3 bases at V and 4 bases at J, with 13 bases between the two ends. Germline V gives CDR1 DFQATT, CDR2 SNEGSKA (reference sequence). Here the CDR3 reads CSARSQGRYEQYV. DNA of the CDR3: TGCAGTGCTAGGAGTCAGGGAAGGTACGAGCAGTACGTC.

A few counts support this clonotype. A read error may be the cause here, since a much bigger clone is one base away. CDR3 in DNA: TGCGCCTGCAGCTTGGCCCGCGGGGGGGCTAAAGATACGCAGTATTTT. Its translation: CACSLARGGAKDTQYF. The V gene is TRBV5-1, the J gene TRBJ2-3; 9 bases are shared with TRBD2. Germline CDR1 reads SGHRS; CDR2 reads YFSETQ. The CDR3 totals 16 residues.

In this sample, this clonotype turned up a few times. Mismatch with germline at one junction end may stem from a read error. CDR3 in amino acids: CASSLGLAGVNEQFF. DNA for the CDR3: TGTGCTAGCAGCTTGGGACTAGCGGGAGTCAATGAGCAGTTCTTC. The chain couples TRBV7-7 to TRBJ2-1; the match to TRBD2 covers 14 bases. Germline V gene lookup returns CDR1 SSHAT and CDR2 FNYEAQ (reference sequence). The CDR3 runs 15 residues.